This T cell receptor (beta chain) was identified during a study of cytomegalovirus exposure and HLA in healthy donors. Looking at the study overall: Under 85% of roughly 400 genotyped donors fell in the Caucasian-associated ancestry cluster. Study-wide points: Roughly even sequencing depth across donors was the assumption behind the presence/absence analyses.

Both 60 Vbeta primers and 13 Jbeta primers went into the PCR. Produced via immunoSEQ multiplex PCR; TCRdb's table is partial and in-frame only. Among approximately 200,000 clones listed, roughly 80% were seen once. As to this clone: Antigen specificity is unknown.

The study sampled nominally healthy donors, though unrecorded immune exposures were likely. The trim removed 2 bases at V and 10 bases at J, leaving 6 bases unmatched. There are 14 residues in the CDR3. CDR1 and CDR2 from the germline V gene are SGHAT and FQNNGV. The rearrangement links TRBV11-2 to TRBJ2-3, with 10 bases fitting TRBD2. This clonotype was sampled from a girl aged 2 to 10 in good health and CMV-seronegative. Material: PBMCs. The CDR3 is CASSLKLAGVAQYF. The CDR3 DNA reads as TGTGCCAGCAGCTTAAAGCTAGCGGGAGTGGCGCAGTATTTT.